This TCR beta chain was captured in a study of T cells in Graves' hyperthyroidism and ophthalmopathy. Hyperthyroidism had been newly diagnosed in patients aged 18 to 65, and its duration was under 2 months. Uncontrolled infection, other autoimmune disease, pregnancy or lactation led to exclusion. Diagnoses used clinical symptoms, serum thyroxine and TRAb, thyroid ultrasound and orbital computed tomography. CDR3 length: 16 residues. Per germline, CDR1 SQVTM and CDR2 ANQGSEA. J gave up 0 bases and V 4 bases, and 10 bases lay outside the gene matches. There were TCR beta CDR3 regions amplified from RNA transcripts. The HTBI primer set served for first-round RT-PCR of the TCR CDR3. TCRdb re-analysed the multiplex PCR reads in MiXCR, keeping a single row per CDR3 protein. The table includes a few hundred thousand distinct CDR3 sequences, under 25% detected once. This clonotype has at least ten counts. The antigen remains unidentified.

Broader study findings: Blood also showed most of the thyroid clonotypes that were expanded above 0.001.

Source material: blood. V is TRBV29-1 and J is TRBJ1-2; 8 bases are shared with TRBD1. The receptor's source is a man between 18 and 29 years old with Graves' hyperthyroidism. In DNA, the CDR3 is TGCAGCGTTGTCGGGGCAGGGGGCGAACCTAACTATGGCTACACCTTC. This encodes CSVVGAGGEPNYGYTF.